A single sample is the source of the 21 T cell receptor beta chains below, sequenced in a study of shared clonotypes between healthy human individuals. Some clones are missing from TCRdb's copy, which holds only in-frame ones; the method was immunoSEQ multiplex PCR. Found here are over 700,000 clones, roughly two thirds of them singletons; the top ten hold around 1.7%. Sequencing input: memory CD4+ T cells sorted from blood. Subset noted: CD45RA-negative fraction. The source is a young woman in good health.

This clone has just a few counts. This chain connects TRBV28 to TRBJ1-1; no reliable D call. Germline V gives CDR1 MDHEN, CDR2 SYDVKM. The CDR3 length is 13 residues. Trimming took 7 bases from V and 0 from J, leaving 9 bases between them. CDR3 sequence: CASKRLVNTEAFF. For the CDR3, the DNA is TGTGCCAGCAAGAGGTTAGTGAACACTGAAGCTTTCTTT.

The genes are TRBV28 and TRBJ2-5, with 7 bases fitting TRBD2. V trimming: 7 bases; J trimming: 3 bases; junction bases outside the gene matches: 5. The CDR3 consists of 13 residues. Germline assignment: CDR1 MDHEN and CDR2 SYDVKM. The CDR3 coding sequence is TGTGCCAGCACCAGCGGGATTAAAGAGACCCAGTACTTC. It yields the protein CASTSGIKETQYF.

The chain couples TRBV28 to TRBJ2-1; D is uncertain. The germline V and J ends were trimmed by 2 bases and 0 bases, with 8 bases remaining between them. Germline CDR1 is MDHEN and CDR2 is SYDVKM. The CDR3 spans 15 residues. The CDR3 DNA follows: TGTGCCAGCAGTTTAGTCCCGCCCTCCTACAATGAGCAGTTCTTC. It is translated as CASSLVPPSYNEQFF.

This clone has a single count. The rearrangement links TRBV19 to TRBJ1-5; possible D gene TRBD1, 6 bases. Germline CDR1 and CDR2: LNHDA and SQIVND (reference sequence). The CDR3 is 15 residues long. Trimming removed 7 bases from V and 6 bases from J, with 19 bases in between. CDR3 sequence: CASMTPGVFGQPQHF. Written as DNA, the CDR3 is TGTGCCAGTATGACCCCAGGGGTTTTCGGTCAGCCCCAGCATTTT.

V gene TRBV7-9 combines with J gene TRBJ2-6; D unclear. Germline loops: CDR1 SEHNR, CDR2 FQNEAQ (reference sequence). The germline V and J ends were trimmed by 7 bases and 0 bases, with 4 bases remaining between them. This CDR3 is built from 13 residues. CDR3 protein: CASTASGANVLTF. In DNA form, the CDR3 reads TGTGCCAGCACCGCCTCTGGGGCCAACGTCCTGACTTTC.

This clone has a single count. The chain combines TRBV10-3 with TRBJ2-5, with 13 positions matching TRBD2. Germline lookup yields CDR1 ENHRY and CDR2 SYGVKD. V lost 6 bases and J lost 5; bases outside the gene matches: 3. CDR3 length: 14 residues. In DNA form, the CDR3 reads TGTGCCATCAGAGGGACTAGCGGGACGGAGACCCAGTACTTC. Its protein is CAIRGTSGTETQYF.

This clone was picked up many times. The J gene is TRBJ2-7, the V gene TRBV2; TRBD2 matches 9 bases. CDR3 length: 16 amino acids. Germline CDR1 reads SNHLY; CDR2 reads FYNNEI. With V trimmed by 3 bases and J by 2 bases, 8 bases remained unmatched. CDR3 DNA: TGTGCCAGCAGTGATACTAGCGGGCATGAGCCCTACGAGCAGTACTTC. Protein sequence: CASSDTSGHEPYEQYF.

The chain employs TRBV5-4 and TRBJ2-5, with D unresolved. The CDR3 loop spans 13 amino acids. Per the germline V gene, CDR1 is SGHNT and CDR2 is YYREEE (reference sequence). V shed 0 bases and J shed 3 bases, with 6 bases lying between them. CDR3 nucleotide sequence: TGTGCCAGCAGCTTGGACCGGAAAGAGACCCAGTACTTC. It encodes CASSLDRKETQYF.

The CDR3 sequence is CSSYRGESNEQFF. In DNA form, the CDR3 reads TGCAGCAGTTACAGGGGGGAAAGCAATGAGCAGTTCTTC. J is TRBJ2-1 and V is TRBV29-1, with 8 bases that match TRBD1. Germline CDR1 is SQVTM and CDR2 is ANQGSEA. The CDR3 covers 13 residues. Germline trimming cut 8 bases from V and 6 bases from J; bases unmatched to any gene: 9.

The J gene is TRBJ2-7, the V gene TRBV28; TRBD1 matches at 8 bases. The CDR3 runs to 15 residues. Germline values: CDR1 MDHEN, CDR2 SYDVKM. V lost 6 bases, J lost 0 bases, and 7 bases stayed unmatched. The CDR3 bases are TGTGCCAGCAGCGTCCGGGACAGGACCTCCTACGAGCAGTACTTC. Translating it yields CASSVRDRTSYEQYF.

V gene TRBV9 combines with J gene TRBJ2-5; a possible D gene is TRBD1 (5 bases). The germline CDR1 and CDR2 sequences are SGDLS and YYNGEE. The CDR3 has 16 amino acids. V lost 3 bases to trimming and J lost 0 bases, with 15 bases between them. The CDR3 region is CASSASGHLYQETQYF. DNA of the CDR3: TGTGCCAGCAGCGCCTCAGGACATCTGTACCAAGAGACCCAGTACTTC.

This clone was seen once. The CDR3 sequence: CASRVQETDTQYF. CDR3 nucleotide sequence: TGCGCCAGCAGAGTGCAGGAAACAGATACGCAGTATTTT. V and J are TRBV5-1 and TRBJ2-3; D is uncertain. Per germline, CDR1 SGHRS and CDR2 YFSETQ. Deletions cut 5 bases from V and 3 bases from J, with 10 bases between. This CDR3 is 13 amino acids long. Supplemented by reference TRBV5-1 and TRBJ2-3, the full variable domain reads KAGVTQTPRYLIKTRGQQVTLSCSPISGHRSVSWYQQTPGQGLQFLFEYFSETQRNKGNFPGRFSGRQFSNSRSEMNVSTLELGDSALYLCASRVQETDTQYFGPGTRLTVL.

The chain combines TRBV6-1 with TRBJ1-2; the D gene is possibly TRBD1 (6 bases). V lost 7 bases and J lost 7, with 22 bases in between. The V gene's germline CDR1 is MNHNS and CDR2 SASEGT. This CDR3 region has 15 residues. The DNA for the CDR3 is TGTGCCAGCAAGAATCAGATACAGGGAAATAGTGGCTACACCTTC. Protein: CASKNQIQGNSGYTF.

This chain joins TRBV7-2 and TRBJ2-7; D remains ambiguous. Germline V gives CDR1 SGHTA, CDR2 FQGNSA. With 2 bases removed from V and 4 bases from J, the gap between germline ends came to 9 bases. The CDR3 covers 13 residues. CDR3 amino acids: CASSLNGYYEQYF. The CDR3 region has the DNA TGTGCCAGCAGCTTAAACGGCTATTACGAGCAGTACTTC.

J is TRBJ1-2 and V is TRBV29-1; D might be TRBD1 (6 bases). CDR3 size: 12 residues. Trimming took off 4 bases at V and 8 bases at J, with 14 bases between the two ends. Germline CDR1 and CDR2: SQVTM and ANQGSEA. CDR3 DNA sequence: TGCAGCGTTGTCTCCGGGACATTAGGCTACACCTTC. It specifies CSVVSGTLGYTF.

The chain couples TRBV15 to TRBJ1-1; D not certain. CDR1 LNHNV and CDR2 YYDKDF come from the germline V gene (reference sequence). The CDR3 has 14 amino acids. Trimming took 0 bases from V and 7 from J, leaving 12 bases between them. The CDR3 loop reads CATSRDKATDEAFF. CDR3 coding DNA: TGTGCCACCAGCAGAGATAAAGCCACAGATGAAGCTTTCTTT.

The chain recombines TRBV5-1 with TRBJ2-1; the match to TRBD2 covers 8 bases. This CDR3 region has 19 residues. Germline V CDR1 and CDR2: SGHRS, YFSETQ. Unmatched junction bases numbered 15, after V lost 0 bases and J lost 4 bases. Here the CDR3 reads CASSLGEIAGKVGYNEQFF. The CDR3 DNA is TGCGCCAGCAGCTTGGGGGAAATAGCGGGGAAAGTGGGGTACAATGAGCAGTTCTTC.

V is TRBV29-1 and J is TRBJ2-1; 11 bases fit TRBD1. After removal of 6 bases from V and 4 bases from J, the junction contained 2 bases not matched to a gene. The CDR3 sequence is 13 residues long. The V gene's germline CDR1 is SQVTM and CDR2 ANQGSEA. CDR3 bases: TGCAGCGTCGGACAGGGGGCGTACAATGAGCAGTTCTTC. Its protein is CSVGQGAYNEQFF.

The CDR3 nucleotides are TGTGCCAGCAGGTTGGGGACCCGAAACCGTGCCAGCGACACAGATACGCAGTATTTT. This sequence encodes CASRLGTRNRASDTDTQYF. The chain is built from TRBV2 and TRBJ2-3; the D call may be TRBD1 or TRBD2 (5 bases each). The CDR3 covers 19 residues. Germline-derived CDR1 and CDR2 are SNHLY and FYNNEI. Trimming removed 6 bases at V and 2 bases at J, with 27 bases between.

V usage is TRBV7-9 and J usage is TRBJ2-7; D remains unclear. The CDR3 extends over 14 amino acids. Germline loops: CDR1 SEHNR, CDR2 FQNEAQ (reference sequence). V lost 1 base, J lost 3 bases, and 10 bases lay in between. CDR3 region: CASSLEGRRYEQYF. The CDR3, as DNA: TGTGCCAGCAGCTTAGAAGGGCGACGCTACGAGCAGTACTTC.

A note on this clone: In the same sample, other DNA sequences code for this CDR3. This chain joins TRBV6-1 and TRBJ2-1, with D possibly TRBD1 on 5 matching bases. CDR1 and CDR2 (germline): MNHNS, SASEGT. The CDR3 is made up of 15 amino acids. Trimming took off 1 base at V and 1 base at J, with 8 bases between the two ends. CDR3: CASSEGRGSYNEQFF. CDR3 sequence (DNA): TGTGCCAGCAGTGAAGGAAGGGGATCCTACAATGAGCAGTTCTTC.